This T cell receptor beta chain was identified in a study of beta chain features in type 1 diabetes. General study findings and limits: Among all four CD4+ subsets, Type 1 diabetes patients had TCRB CDR3s that were moderately but significantly shorter.

cDNA synthesis used the whole RNA isolate, giving expressed TCRB sequences. Some clones are missing from TCRdb's copy, which holds only in-frame ones; the method was immunoSEQ multiplex PCR. The sample holds a few hundred thousand clones, more than 15% seen once. V lost 9 bases, J lost 6 bases, and 9 bases stayed unmatched. CDR3 length equals 14 residues. Germline CDR1 reads MDHEN; CDR2 reads SYDVKM. Details on this clone: What it binds is unknown.

Central memory, naive, regulatory and stem cell-like memory CD4+ cells were sorted by CD45RO/CCR7/CD25/CD127/CD95/CD27. The sequencing input was naive CD4+ T cells from blood. V and J are TRBV28 and TRBJ2-1; 9 nucleotides align to TRBD2. This sequence originates from a young man with type 1 diabetes. CDR3 bases: TGTGCCAGTTCTCTGGCGGGAGGGAGCAATGAGCAGTTCTTC. Amino acids: CASSLAGGSNEQFF.